The T cell receptor (beta chain) under discussion was sequenced for a study of human T cells and chemical hapten exposure. Findings of the study overall: TCRs at high frequency, those above 1 in 1000, did not change with DPC sensitization.

In this sample, this clonotype turned up many times. What it binds is unknown. This CDR3 spans 14 amino acids. V was pared by 5 bases and J by 2 bases, with 2 bases of the junction left unmatched. CDR1 is MNHEY, CDR2 SVGEGT, per germline. TCRdb re-derived calls from the RACE reads in MiXCR, one entry per CDR3 protein. This sample carries 300,000 to 400,000 distinct CDR3 sequences, approximately 6.3% of them seen once, and the ten largest clones take less than 10%. Described time point: patch test 1, 2 weeks after DPC sensitization. Treatment denoted: therapeutic diphenylcyclopropenone sensitization with weekly scalp DPC.

Sequencing was performed on whole blood, taken in connection with sensitization to the hapten diphenylcyclopropenone (DPC). The receptor comes from a woman aged 18-29 years with alopecia areata. Some clones in this sample may be carry-over from other donors' samples. This rearrangement joins TRBV6-2 or TRBV6-3 to TRBJ1-5; 8 bases agree with TRBD1. CDR3 amino acids: CASSQQGGNQPQHF. In DNA, the CDR3 is TGTGCCAGCAGTCAACAGGGGGGCAATCAGCCCCAGCATTTT.